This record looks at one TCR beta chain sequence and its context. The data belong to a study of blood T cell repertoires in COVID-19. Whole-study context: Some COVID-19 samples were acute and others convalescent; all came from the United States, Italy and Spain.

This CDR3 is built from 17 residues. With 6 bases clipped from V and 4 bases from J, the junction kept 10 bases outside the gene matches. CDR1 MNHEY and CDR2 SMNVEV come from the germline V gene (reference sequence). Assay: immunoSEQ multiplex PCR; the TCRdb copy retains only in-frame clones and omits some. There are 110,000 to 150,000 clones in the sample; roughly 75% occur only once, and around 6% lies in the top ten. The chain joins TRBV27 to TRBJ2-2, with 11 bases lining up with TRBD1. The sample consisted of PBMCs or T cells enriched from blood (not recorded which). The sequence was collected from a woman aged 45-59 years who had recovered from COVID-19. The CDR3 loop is CASRPWTGGSGTGELFF. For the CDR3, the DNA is TGTGCCAGCAGGCCCTGGACAGGGGGCAGTGGCACCGGGGAGCTGTTTTTT.